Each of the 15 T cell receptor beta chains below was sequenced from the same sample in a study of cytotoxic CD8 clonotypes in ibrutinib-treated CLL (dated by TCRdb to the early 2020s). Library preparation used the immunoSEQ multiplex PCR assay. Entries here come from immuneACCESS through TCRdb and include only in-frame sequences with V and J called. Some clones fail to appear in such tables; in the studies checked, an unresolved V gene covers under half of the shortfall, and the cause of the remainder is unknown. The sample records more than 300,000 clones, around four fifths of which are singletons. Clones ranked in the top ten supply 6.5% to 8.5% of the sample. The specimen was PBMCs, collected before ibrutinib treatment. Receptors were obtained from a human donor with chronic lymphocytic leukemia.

CDR3 region: CASSGPGLAGDTQYF. DNA of the CDR3: TGTGCCAGCAGCGGACCGGGACTAGCGGGAGATACGCAGTATTTT. The gene calls are TRBV9 and TRBJ2-3, with 12 bases that match TRBD2. In germline, CDR1 is SGDLS, CDR2 YYNGEE. J gave up 5 bases and V 3 bases, and 4 bases lay outside the gene matches. The CDR3 contains 15 residues. The full variable domain, with the rest looked up from reference TRBV9 and TRBJ2-3, is DSGVTQTPKHLITATGQRVTLRCSPRSGDLSVYWYQQSLDQGLQFLIQYYNGEERAKGNILERFSAQQFPDLHSELNLSSLELGDSALYFCASSGPGLAGDTQYFGPGTRLTVL.

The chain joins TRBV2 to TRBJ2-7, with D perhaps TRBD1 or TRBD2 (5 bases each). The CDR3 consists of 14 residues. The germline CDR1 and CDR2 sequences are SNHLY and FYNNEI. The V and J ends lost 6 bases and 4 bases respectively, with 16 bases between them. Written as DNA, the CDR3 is TGTGCCAGCAGAGCGGACACCCAAAGGTACGAGCAGTACTTC. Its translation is CASRADTQRYEQYF. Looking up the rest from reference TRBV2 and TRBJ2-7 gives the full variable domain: EPEVTQTPSHQVTQMGQEVILRCVPISNHLYFYWYRQILGQKVEFLVSFYNNEISEKSEIFDDQFSVERPDGSNFTLKIRSTKLEDSAMYFCASRADTQRYEQYFGPGTRLTVT.

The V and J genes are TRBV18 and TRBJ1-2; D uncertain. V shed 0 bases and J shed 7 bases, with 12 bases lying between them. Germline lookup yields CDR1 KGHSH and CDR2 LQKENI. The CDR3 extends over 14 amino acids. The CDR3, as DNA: TGTGCCAGCTCACCACCCCCAGGCGGTCGTGGCTACACCTTC. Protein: CASSPPPGGRGYTF.

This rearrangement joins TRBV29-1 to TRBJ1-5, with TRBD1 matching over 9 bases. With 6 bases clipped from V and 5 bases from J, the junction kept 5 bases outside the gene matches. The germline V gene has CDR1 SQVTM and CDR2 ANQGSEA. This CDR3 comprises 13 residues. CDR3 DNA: TGCAGCGTATGGGACAGGGAGGATCAGCCCCAGCATTTT. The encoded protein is CSVWDREDQPQHF.

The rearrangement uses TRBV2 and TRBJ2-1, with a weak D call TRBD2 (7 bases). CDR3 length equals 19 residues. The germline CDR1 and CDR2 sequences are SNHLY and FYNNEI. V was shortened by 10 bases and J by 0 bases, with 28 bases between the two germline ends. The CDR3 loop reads CATPLLWAGEQGSYNEQFF. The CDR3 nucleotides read TGTGCCACCCCACTATTATGGGCGGGAGAACAGGGCTCCTACAATGAGCAGTTCTTC.

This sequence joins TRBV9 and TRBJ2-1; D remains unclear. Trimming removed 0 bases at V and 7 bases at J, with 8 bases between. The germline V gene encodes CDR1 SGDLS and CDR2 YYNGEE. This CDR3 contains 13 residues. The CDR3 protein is CASSVGTGNEQFF. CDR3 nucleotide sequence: TGTGCCAGCAGCGTAGGGACCGGGAATGAGCAGTTCTTC.

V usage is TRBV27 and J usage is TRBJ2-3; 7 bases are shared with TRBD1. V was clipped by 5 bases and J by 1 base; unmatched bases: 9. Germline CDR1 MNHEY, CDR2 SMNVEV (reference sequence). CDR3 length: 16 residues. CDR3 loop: CASSTQRDSGTDTQYF. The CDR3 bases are TGTGCCAGCAGTACCCAGAGGGACAGCGGCACAGATACGCAGTATTTT.

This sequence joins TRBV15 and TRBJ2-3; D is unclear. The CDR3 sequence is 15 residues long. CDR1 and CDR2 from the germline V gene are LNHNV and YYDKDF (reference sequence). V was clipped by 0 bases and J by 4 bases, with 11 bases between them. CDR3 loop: CATSREPYIADTQYF. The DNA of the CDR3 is TGTGCCACCAGCAGAGAACCCTACATCGCAGATACGCAGTATTTT.

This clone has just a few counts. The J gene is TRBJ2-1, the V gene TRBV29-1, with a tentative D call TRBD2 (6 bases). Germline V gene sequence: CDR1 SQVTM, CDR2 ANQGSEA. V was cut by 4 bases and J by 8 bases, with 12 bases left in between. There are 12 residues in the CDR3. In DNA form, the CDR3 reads TGCAGCGTTGGGCTAGCGCGCGATGAGCAGTTCTTC. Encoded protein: CSVGLARDEQFF.

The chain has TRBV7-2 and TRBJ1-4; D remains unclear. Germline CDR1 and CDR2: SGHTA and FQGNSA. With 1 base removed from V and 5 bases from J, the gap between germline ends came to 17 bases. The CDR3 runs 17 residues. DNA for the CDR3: TGTGCCAGCAGCTTAGTCGGCAGGATAGGAGGAAATGAAAAACTGTTTTTT. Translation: CASSLVGRIGGNEKLFF.

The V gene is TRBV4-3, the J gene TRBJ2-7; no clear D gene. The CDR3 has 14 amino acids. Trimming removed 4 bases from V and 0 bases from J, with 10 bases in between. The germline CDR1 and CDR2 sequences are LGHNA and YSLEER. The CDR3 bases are TGCGCCAGCAGCCCTGCGGAGAGCTCCTACGAGCAGTACTTC. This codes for CASSPAESSYEQYF.

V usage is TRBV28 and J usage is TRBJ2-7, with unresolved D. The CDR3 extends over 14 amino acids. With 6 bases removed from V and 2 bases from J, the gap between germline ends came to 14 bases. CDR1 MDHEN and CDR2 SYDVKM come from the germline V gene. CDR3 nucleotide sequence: TGTGCCAGCAGACGCTTATTCGGCCCCTACGAGCAGTACTTC. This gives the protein CASRRLFGPYEQYF.

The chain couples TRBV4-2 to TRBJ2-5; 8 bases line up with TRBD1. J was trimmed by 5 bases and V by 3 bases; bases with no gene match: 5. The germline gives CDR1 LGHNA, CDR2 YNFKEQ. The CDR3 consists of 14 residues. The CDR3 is CASSQARTGETQYF. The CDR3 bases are TGTGCCAGCAGCCAGGCTAGGACAGGGGAGACCCAGTACTTC.

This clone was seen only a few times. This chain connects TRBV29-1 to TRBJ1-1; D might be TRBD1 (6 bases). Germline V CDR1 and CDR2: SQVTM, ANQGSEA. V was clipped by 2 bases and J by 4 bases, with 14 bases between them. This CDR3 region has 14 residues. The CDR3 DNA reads TGCAGCGTTGAATACAGGGTCTCCGGCACTGAAGCTTTCTTT. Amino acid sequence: CSVEYRVSGTEAFF.

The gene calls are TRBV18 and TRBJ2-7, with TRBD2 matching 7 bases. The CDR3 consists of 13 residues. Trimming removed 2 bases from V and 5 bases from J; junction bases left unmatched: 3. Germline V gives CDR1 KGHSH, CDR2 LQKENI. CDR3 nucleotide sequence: TGTGCCAGCTCACCAGTCCGGGGGGACGAGCAGTACTTC. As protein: CASSPVRGDEQYF.